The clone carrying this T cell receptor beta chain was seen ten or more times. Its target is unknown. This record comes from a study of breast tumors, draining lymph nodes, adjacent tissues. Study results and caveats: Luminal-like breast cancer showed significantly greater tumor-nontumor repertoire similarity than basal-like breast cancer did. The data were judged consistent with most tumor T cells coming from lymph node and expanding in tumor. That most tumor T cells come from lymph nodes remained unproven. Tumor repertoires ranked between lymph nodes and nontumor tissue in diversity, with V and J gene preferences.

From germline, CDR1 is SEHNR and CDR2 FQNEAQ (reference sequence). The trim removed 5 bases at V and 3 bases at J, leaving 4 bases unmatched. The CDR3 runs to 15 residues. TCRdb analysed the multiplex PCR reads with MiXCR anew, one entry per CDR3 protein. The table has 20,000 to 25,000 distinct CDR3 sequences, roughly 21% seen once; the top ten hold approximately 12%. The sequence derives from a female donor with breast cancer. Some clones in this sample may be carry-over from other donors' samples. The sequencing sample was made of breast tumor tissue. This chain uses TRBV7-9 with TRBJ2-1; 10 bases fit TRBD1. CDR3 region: CASSDWTGGYNEQFF. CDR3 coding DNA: TGTGCCAGCAGCGATTGGACAGGGGGCTACAATGAGCAGTTCTTC.